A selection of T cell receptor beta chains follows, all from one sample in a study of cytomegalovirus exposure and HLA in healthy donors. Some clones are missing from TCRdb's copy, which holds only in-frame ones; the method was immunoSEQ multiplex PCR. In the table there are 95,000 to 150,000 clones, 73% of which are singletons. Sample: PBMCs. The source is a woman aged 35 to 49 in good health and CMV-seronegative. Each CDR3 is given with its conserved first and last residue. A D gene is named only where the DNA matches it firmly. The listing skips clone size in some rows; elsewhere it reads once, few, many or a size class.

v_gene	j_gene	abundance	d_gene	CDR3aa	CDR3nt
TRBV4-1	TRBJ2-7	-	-	CASSHPYPALGYPRGSYEQYF	TGCGCCAGCAGCCATCCATACCCCGCCCTCGGGTATCCGCGGGGATCATACGAGCAGTACTTC
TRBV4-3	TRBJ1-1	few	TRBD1	CASSQATGEYTEAFF	TGCGCCAGCAGCCAAGCGACAGGGGAGTACACTGAAGCTTTCTTT
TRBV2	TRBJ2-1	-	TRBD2	CASSGLAGRGGNEQFF	TGTGCCAGCAGTGGCCTAGCGGGACGCGGCGGCAATGAGCAGTTCTTC
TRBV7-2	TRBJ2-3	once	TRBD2	CASSPVGTRAQYF	TGTGCCAGCAGCCCCGTGGGGACTAGAGCGCAGTATTTT
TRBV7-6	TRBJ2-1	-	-	CASSSSQGYEQFF	TGTGCCAGCAGCTCATCGCAGGGCTATGAGCAGTTCTTC
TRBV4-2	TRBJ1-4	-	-	CASSQGAGADEKLFF	TGTGCCAGCAGCCAAGGGGCAGGGGCTGATGAAAAACTGTTTTTT
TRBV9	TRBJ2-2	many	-	CASSAYRLQGNTGELFF	TGTGCCAGCAGCGCCTACAGGCTACAGGGGAACACCGGGGAGCTGTTTTTT
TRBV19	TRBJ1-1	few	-	CASSIGSGMNTEAFF	TGTGCCAGTAGTATAGGGTCGGGAATGAACACTGAAGCTTTCTTT
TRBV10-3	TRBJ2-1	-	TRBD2	CAISDPNLGRGRNEQFF	TGTGCCATCAGCGATCCTAATCTCGGGAGGGGCCGCAATGAGCAGTTCTTC
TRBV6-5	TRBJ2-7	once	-	CASRGWGEYEQYF	TGTGCCAGCAGGGGGTGGGGAGAGTACGAGCAGTACTTC
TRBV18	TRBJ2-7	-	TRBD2	CASSSGTSIHEQYF	TGTGCCAGCTCATCCGGGACTAGCATCCACGAGCAGTACTTC